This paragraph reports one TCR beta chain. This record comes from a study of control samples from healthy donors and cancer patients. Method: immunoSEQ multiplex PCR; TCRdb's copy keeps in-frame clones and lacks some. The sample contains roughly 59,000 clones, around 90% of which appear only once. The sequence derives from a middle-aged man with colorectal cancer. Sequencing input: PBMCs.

DNA for the CDR3: TGTGCCAGCAGTTACCCTAGGGCTTCCCAAGAGACCCAGTACTTC. It translates to CASSYPRASQETQYF. The chain links TRBV6-6 to TRBJ2-5; D unresolved. The CDR3 runs 15 residues. Germline CDR1 and CDR2: MNHNY and SVGAGI (reference sequence). V gave up 2 bases and J gave up 1 base, with 11 bases separating them.